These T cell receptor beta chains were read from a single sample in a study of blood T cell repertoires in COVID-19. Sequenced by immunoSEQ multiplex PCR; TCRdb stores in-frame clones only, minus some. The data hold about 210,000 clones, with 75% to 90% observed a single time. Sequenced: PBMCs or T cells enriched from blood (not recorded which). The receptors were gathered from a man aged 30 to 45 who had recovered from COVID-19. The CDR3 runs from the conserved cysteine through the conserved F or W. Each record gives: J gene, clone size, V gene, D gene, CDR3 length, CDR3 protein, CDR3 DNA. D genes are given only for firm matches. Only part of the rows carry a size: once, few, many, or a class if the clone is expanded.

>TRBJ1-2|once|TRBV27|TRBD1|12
CASSSTGGGYTF
TGTGCCAGCAGTTCGACAGGGGGTGGCTACACCTTC
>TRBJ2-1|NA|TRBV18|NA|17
CASSPMPLRVSYNEQFF
TGTGCCAGCTCACCGATGCCGTTGCGGGTATCCTACAATGAGCAGTTCTTC
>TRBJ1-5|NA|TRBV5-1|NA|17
CASSLTIKQGPNQPQHF
TGCGCCAGCAGCTTAACAATTAAACAGGGACCCAATCAGCCCCAGCATTTT
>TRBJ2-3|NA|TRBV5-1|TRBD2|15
CASSGIAGTTDTQYF
TGCGCCAGCAGCGGAATAGCGGGAACGACAGATACGCAGTATTTT
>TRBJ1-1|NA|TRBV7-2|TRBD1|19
CASSPDPGFPGQGDTEAFF
TGTGCCAGCAGCCCGGATCCGGGTTTTCCCGGACAGGGGGACACTGAAGCTTTCTTT
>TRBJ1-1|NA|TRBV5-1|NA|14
CASSLVSGVAEAFF
TGCGCCAGCAGCTTGGTGTCAGGGGTGGCTGAAGCTTTCTTT
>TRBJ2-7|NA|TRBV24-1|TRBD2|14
CATSAGGRIYEQYF
TGTGCCACCAGTGCGGGGGGGAGGATCTACGAGCAGTACTTC
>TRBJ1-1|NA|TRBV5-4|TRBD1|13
CASSATGTGQAFF
TGTGCCAGCAGCGCCACCGGGACAGGTCAAGCTTTCTTT
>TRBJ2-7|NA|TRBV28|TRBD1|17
CASSLKLTGTGNYEQYF
TGTGCCAGCAGTTTGAAACTAACCGGGACAGGCAATTACGAGCAGTACTTC
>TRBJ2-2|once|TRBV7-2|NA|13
CASSADWTGELFF
TGTGCCAGCAGTGCGGACTGGACCGGGGAGCTGTTTTTT